This passage covers 9 T cell receptor beta chains from one sample sequenced in a study of blood T cell repertoires in COVID-19. TCRdb's copy holds only in-frame clones and misses some; the assay was immunoSEQ multiplex PCR. The table shows 200,000 to 300,000 clones, with 75% to 95% occurring only once. The sequencing input was peripheral blood. Receptor source: a person aged 18-29 years with COVID-19, enrolled during active disease.

The genes are TRBV2 and TRBJ1-5, with TRBD1 matching over 9 bases. Germline V gene lookup returns CDR1 SNHLY and CDR2 FYNNEI. After removal of 0 bases from V and 2 bases from J, the junction contained 5 bases not matched to a gene. The CDR3 covers 17 residues. The CDR3 loop is CASSEALWTGGNQPQHF. The CDR3 nucleotides read TGTGCCAGCAGTGAAGCGCTATGGACAGGGGGCAATCAGCCCCAGCATTTT.

This chain connects TRBV10-3 to TRBJ2-1, with 9 bases that match TRBD2. This CDR3 has 17 amino acids. CDR1 and CDR2 (germline): ENHRY, SYGVKD. Unmatched junction bases numbered 12, after V lost 7 bases and J lost 2 bases. In nucleotides, the CDR3 is TGTGCCATCAAGGGTAATAGCGGGAGAATCACCTACAATGAGCAGTTCTTC. Amino acid sequence: CAIKGNSGRITYNEQFF.

CDR3 DNA sequence: TGTGCCACCCGGGGGGACGGGGAGCTGTTTTTT. Protein sequence: CATRGDGELFF. V usage is TRBV24-1 and J usage is TRBJ2-2; 7 bases line up with TRBD2. Germline V CDR1 and CDR2: KGHDR, SFDVKD. The CDR3 extends over 11 amino acids. V was clipped by 9 bases and J by 7 bases; unmatched bases: 1.

The rearrangement joins TRBV19 to TRBJ1-1; perhaps TRBD1 as D (6 bases). Germline CDR1 is LNHDA and CDR2 is SQIVND (reference sequence). The CDR3 runs 15 residues. Deletions cut 0 bases from V and 0 bases from J, with 8 bases between. Here the CDR3 reads CASSIDAGVNTEAFF. The DNA of the CDR3 is TGTGCCAGTAGTATAGATGCAGGGGTGAACACTGAAGCTTTCTTT.

The rearrangement uses TRBV25-1 and TRBJ1-2; no clear D gene. This CDR3 comprises 13 residues. With 2 bases removed from V and 0 bases from J, the gap between germline ends came to 4 bases. The germline gives CDR1 MGHDK, CDR2 SYGVNS. CDR3 nucleotide sequence: TGTGCCAGCAGTGAACCCGCTAACTATGGCTACACCTTC. Protein sequence: CASSEPANYGYTF.

This CDR3 is CASSAPGGPEQFF. The CDR3 DNA is TGTGCCAGCAGCGCCCCCGGAGGGCCTGAGCAGTTCTTC. This chain uses TRBV7-9 with TRBJ2-1; weak D call: TRBD2 (6 bases). CDR3 length: 13 amino acids. Trimming removed 5 bases from V and 9 bases from J, with 14 bases in between. Germline lookup yields CDR1 SEHNR and CDR2 FQNEAQ (reference sequence).

The chain has TRBV4-3 and TRBJ2-1, with D tentatively TRBD1 (6 bases). The germline gives CDR1 LGHNA, CDR2 YSLEER. V was cut by 1 base and J by 12 bases, with 22 bases left in between. This CDR3 is built from 16 residues. Here the CDR3 reads CASSQVGTLPNWGQFF. DNA of the CDR3: TGCGCCAGCAGCCAAGTGGGGACACTTCCAAATTGGGGGCAGTTCTTC.

This clone was seen a single time. The chain recombines TRBV30 with TRBJ2-7; 7 bases fit TRBD2. Per the germline V gene, CDR1 is GTSNPN and CDR2 is SVGIG (reference sequence). V was clipped by 6 bases and J by 3 bases; unmatched bases: 5. There are 12 residues in the CDR3. CDR3 DNA sequence: TGTGCCTGTGGGGAGGGAGTCTACGAGCAGTACTTC. This encodes CACGEGVYEQYF.

The rearrangement joins TRBV13 to TRBJ2-3; 8 bases match TRBD1. Germline lookup yields CDR1 PRHDT and CDR2 FYEKMQ (reference sequence). Losses at the gene ends were 5 bases for V and 3 bases for J; bases not matched to a gene: 22. This CDR3 is built from 20 residues. CDR3 DNA sequence: TGTGCCAGCAGCGCAAGACAGAGCGGACAGGGTGACCAAGCGACAGATACGCAGTATTTT. Translation: CASSARQSGQGDQATDTQYF.